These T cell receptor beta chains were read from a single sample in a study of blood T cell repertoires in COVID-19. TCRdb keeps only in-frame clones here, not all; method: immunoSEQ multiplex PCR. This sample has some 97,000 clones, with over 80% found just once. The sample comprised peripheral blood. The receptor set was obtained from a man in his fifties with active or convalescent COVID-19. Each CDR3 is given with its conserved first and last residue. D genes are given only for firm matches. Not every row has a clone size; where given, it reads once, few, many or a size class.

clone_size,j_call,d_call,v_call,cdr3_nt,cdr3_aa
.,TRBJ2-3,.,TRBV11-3,TGTGCCAGCAGCCTTGACCCGAGGCTTAGATTCACAGATACGCAGTATTTT,CASSLDPRLRFTDTQYF
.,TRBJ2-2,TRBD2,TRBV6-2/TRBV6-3,TGTGCCAGCAGTAATCCGGGACTAGCGGGCACCGGGGAGCTGTTTTTT,CASSNPGLAGTGELFF
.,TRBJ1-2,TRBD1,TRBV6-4,TGTGCCAGCTCCGGGACAGGGGGCCAAGCTAACTATGGCTACACCTTC,CASSGTGGQANYGYTF
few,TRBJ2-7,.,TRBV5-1,TGCGCCAGCAGCTTGGGTCAAAAATCAACCTACGAGCAGTACTTC,CASSLGQKSTYEQYF
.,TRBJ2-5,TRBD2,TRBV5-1,TGCGCCAGCAGCTTGCTAGCGGGGTACCAAGAGACCCAGTACTTC,CASSLLAGYQETQYF
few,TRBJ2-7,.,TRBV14,TGTGCCAGCAGCCAAGGGAGGGGTATTGGGTACGAGCAGTACTTC,CASSQGRGIGYEQYF
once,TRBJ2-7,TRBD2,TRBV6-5,TGTGCCAGCCTCTGGACTAGCGGGGGCCACTACGAGCAGTACTTC,CASLWTSGGHYEQYF
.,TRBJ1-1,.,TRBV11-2,TGTGCCAGCAGCTTAGAAAGCGGGAGGATGAACACTGAAGCTTTCTTT,CASSLESGRMNTEAFF
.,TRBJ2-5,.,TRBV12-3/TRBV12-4,TGTGCCAGCAGTTTGTCGGGTGAGACCCAGTACTTC,CASSLSGETQYF
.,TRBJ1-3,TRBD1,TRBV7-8,TGTGCCACCAGCAGTGCGTTGACAGGGGTTGGAAACACCATATATTTT,CATSSALTGVGNTIYF
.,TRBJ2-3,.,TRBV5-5,TGTGCCAGCAGCTTGTACGGGGGAGATACGCAGTATTTT,CASSLYGGDTQYF
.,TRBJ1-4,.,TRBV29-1,TGCAGCGTTGAAGAACGGGGTCGGGAATTCGGGGTAAAACTGTTTTTT,CSVEERGREFGVKLFF
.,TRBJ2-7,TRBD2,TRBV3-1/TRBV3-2,TGTGCCAGCAGCCCCCGGGGGGGCTCCTACGAGCAGTACTTC,CASSPRGGSYEQYF
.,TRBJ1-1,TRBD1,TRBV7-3,TGTGCCAGCAGCTTAAACAGGGGCACTGAAGCTTTCTTT,CASSLNRGTEAFF
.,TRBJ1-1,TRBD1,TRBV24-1,TGTGCCACCAGTGGCGCCGGGACAGGGACCACTGAAGCTTTCTTT,CATSGAGTGTTEAFF
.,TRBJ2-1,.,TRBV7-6,TGTGCCAGCAGCTTAGTAGTGGCGGCAGGGGACAATGAGCAGTTCTTC,CASSLVVAAGDNEQFF
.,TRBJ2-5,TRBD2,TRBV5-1,TGCGCCAGCAGACCCGGGGGGGGCGGAGAGACCCAGTACTTC,CASRPGGGGETQYF
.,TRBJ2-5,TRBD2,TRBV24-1,TGTGCCACCAGTGACCCGGGACTAGCGGGAGTAGGTGAGACCCAGTACTTC,CATSDPGLAGVGETQYF
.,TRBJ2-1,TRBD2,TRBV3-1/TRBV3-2,TGTGCCAGCAGCCAAGATGGGACTAGCGGGTACTACAATGAGCAGTTCTTC,CASSQDGTSGYYNEQFF
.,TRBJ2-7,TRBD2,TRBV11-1,TGTGCCAGCACCTCGGCGGGAAGCGGGAGTCGGAACGAGCAGTACTTC,CASTSAGSGSRNEQYF
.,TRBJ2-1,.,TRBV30,TGTGCCTGGAGCGCTAACTTAGCCAATGAGCAGTTCTTC,CAWSANLANEQFF
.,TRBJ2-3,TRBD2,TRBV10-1,TGCGCCAGCAGTAGGACTAGCGGGAGGAAGTCAGATACGCAGTATTTT,CASSRTSGRKSDTQYF
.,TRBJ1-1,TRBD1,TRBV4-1,TGCGCCAGCAGCCACCGGACAGGGACCAACACTGAAGCTTTCTTT,CASSHRTGTNTEAFF
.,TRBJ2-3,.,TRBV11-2,TGTGCCAGCAGCTCTTCTCGACTTGCCTCTAAGAATACGCAGTATTTT,CASSSSRLASKNTQYF